The entry below gives a single T cell receptor (beta chain) sequence along with its context. Antigen: not known. Profiling relied on immunoSEQ multiplex PCR, and the TCRdb table lists in-frame clones only, not all of them. The sample contains roughly 14,000 clones, approximately 80% of which appear only once. Per the germline V gene, CDR1 is SGHAT and CDR2 is FQNNGV. The CDR3 length is 16 residues. The sample belongs to a study of immune evolution from preneoplasia to lung adenocarcinoma. Notes on the study in general: From normal lung to invasive adenocarcinoma, top clone frequencies appeared to decrease. T cell clonality was higher in KRAS-mutant than EGFR-mutant or wild-type nodules.

Patient tissue came from resections in Japan or China, 2014–2017. Premalignant or tumor cells were enriched by macro-dissection after pathologic assessment. The chain has TRBV11-2 and TRBJ2-5; TRBD2 is a possible D gene (5 bases). The J call may be faulty, since TRBJ2-7 better matches the DNA end. Sequencing used FFPE minimally invasive lung adenocarcinoma tissue. This clonotype was obtained from a person aged 70 to 85 with lung adenocarcinoma. The CDR3 region is CASSLILAPGSYEQYF. DNA for the CDR3: TGTGCCAGCAGCTTAATCTTGGCCCCGGGGTCCTACGAGCAGTACTTC.